The 8 T cell receptor beta chains below all came from one sample that was sequenced in a study of CD8+ T cells in alopecia areata. Investigators isolated RNA and reverse transcribed it into cDNA to act as the sequencing template. Sequencing was performed with immunoSEQ multiplex PCR; in TCRdb, only in-frame clones are kept and a portion is missing. The data show about 98,000 clones, about 45% seen once. Sequenced input: CD4+ T cells sorted from blood. The receptors here all came from a human donor with alopecia areata.

The chain joins TRBV29-1 to TRBJ2-3; 7 bases fit TRBD1. With 4 bases clipped from V and 5 bases from J, the junction kept 9 bases outside the gene matches. CDR3 size: 14 residues. The germline CDR1 and CDR2 sequences are SQVTM and ANQGSEA. The chain's CDR3 is CSVVWDSSIDTQYF. CDR3 in DNA: TGCAGCGTTGTGTGGGACAGCTCAATAGATACGCAGTATTTT.

The chain links TRBV29-1 to TRBJ2-1; either TRBD1 or TRBD2 may fit D (5 bases each). Germline CDR1 SQVTM, CDR2 ANQGSEA. CDR3 length: 14 amino acids. Deletions cut 6 bases from V and 2 bases from J, with 14 bases between. The CDR3: CSVKGDLTYNEQFF. The CDR3 DNA is TGCAGCGTCAAAGGGGACCTGACCTACAATGAGCAGTTCTTC.

Written as DNA, the CDR3 is TGCAGCGTCGCACCGGGACAGGGGATCAACAATGAGCAGTTCTTC. Translating it yields CSVAPGQGINNEQFF. The chain couples TRBV29-1 to TRBJ2-1; 10 bases map to TRBD1. V lost 6 bases and J lost 5; bases outside the gene matches: 10. The CDR3 contains 15 residues. Germline CDR1 reads SQVTM; CDR2 reads ANQGSEA.

The chain recombines TRBV25-1 with TRBJ2-5; D not resolved. The CDR3 has 13 amino acids. V lost 7 bases and J 2 bases, leaving 11 bases between the germline ends. Germline values: CDR1 MGHDK, CDR2 SYGVNS. CDR3 coding DNA: TGTGCCAGCACAGAGTCTCCACAAGAGACCCAGTACTTC. This gives the protein CASTESPQETQYF.

The chain carries TRBV6-6 and TRBJ1-2; 8 positions match TRBD1. Looked up from germline, CDR1 is MNHNY and CDR2 is SVGAGI (reference sequence). The CDR3 contains 12 residues. V was pared by 10 bases and J by 3 bases, with 4 bases of the junction left unmatched. The CDR3 sequence is CAIATGDYGYTF. The CDR3 bases are TGTGCCATCGCGACAGGGGACTATGGCTACACCTTC.

V gene TRBV7-2 combines with J gene TRBJ2-1; TRBD2 might be the D (6 bases). Trimming removed 6 bases from V and 4 bases from J, with 16 bases in between. The CDR3 runs 15 residues. Germline assignment: CDR1 SGHTA and CDR2 FQGNSA. The CDR3 region is CASSQGLQSYNEQFF. CDR3 sequence (DNA): TGTGCCAGCAGTCAAGGACTACAGAGTTACAATGAGCAGTTCTTC.

This chain connects TRBV1 to TRBJ1-6; no DNA check was done on the table's D call, TRBD1. TRBV1 is a known pseudogene. The CDR3 contains 17 residues. The chain's CDR3 is CTSSQSQEYRVVSPLHF. As DNA, the CDR3 is TGCACCAGCAGCCAATCCCAAGAATACAGGGTTGTCTCACCCCTCCACTTT.

This clone has just a few counts. The rearrangement uses TRBV30 and TRBJ2-2; D not certain. Trimming pared 3 bases from V and 7 bases from J, leaving 12 bases between. CDR3 length equals 13 residues. Germline V gene sequence: CDR1 GTSNPN, CDR2 SVGIG (reference sequence). The CDR3 loop reads CAWRASSSGELFF. The CDR3 DNA reads as TGTGCCTGGAGGGCTTCATCGAGCGGGGAGCTGTTTTTT.